Shown below are 28 T cell receptor beta chains from a single sample sequenced in a study of T cell responses to AZD1222 COVID-19 vaccine. The assay was immunoSEQ multiplex PCR, and TCRdb's table has in-frame clones only and misses some. Of over 100,000 clones listed, approximately 86% are singletons. The source was peripheral blood, collected on day 0 of MenACWY control vaccination. The receptors come from an adult in good health.

This rearrangement joins TRBV7-2 to TRBJ2-7; D perhaps matches TRBD2 (5 bases). Per the germline V gene, CDR1 is SGHTA and CDR2 is FQGNSA. The V gene lost 1 base and the J gene lost 3 bases, with 13 bases spanning the gap. The CDR3 is made up of 15 amino acids. This CDR3 reads CASSLGAGVYYEQYF. For the CDR3, the DNA is TGTGCCAGCAGCTTAGGGGCCGGGGTTTACTACGAGCAGTACTTC.

The gene calls are TRBV7-9 and TRBJ1-1; D remains ambiguous. Germline loops: CDR1 SEHNR, CDR2 FQNEAQ (reference sequence). V gave up 3 bases and J gave up 0 bases, with 11 bases separating them. This CDR3 has 15 residues. The CDR3 DNA sequence: TGTGCCAGCAGCTTTATTAACGGATTGAACACTGAAGCTTTCTTT. It is translated as CASSFINGLNTEAFF.

The chain couples TRBV28 to TRBJ2-7; D might be TRBD1 (5 bases). The CDR3 is 13 amino acids. Per the germline V gene, CDR1 is MDHEN and CDR2 is SYDVKM. Between the trimmed V and J ends, which lost 2 bases and 6 bases, there was a span of 11 bases. In DNA form, the CDR3 reads TGTGCCAGCAGTTTAATTGGGGCGATCGAGCAGTACTTC. It translates to CASSLIGAIEQYF.

The V gene is TRBV11-2, the J gene TRBJ2-7; D is unclear. The germline V gene has CDR1 SGHAT and CDR2 FQNNGV. CDR3 length: 14 amino acids. Trimming removed 6 bases at V and 2 bases at J, with 14 bases between. CDR3 coding DNA: TGTGCCAGCAGATTGGCATCGTTAACCTACGAGCAGTACTTC. Its translation: CASRLASLTYEQYF.

This chain uses TRBV9 with TRBJ1-5, with 9 nucleotides matching TRBD1. Germline CDR1 is SGDLS and CDR2 is YYNGEE. The V gene end was trimmed by 3 bases and the J gene end by 6 bases; junction bases not matched to a gene: 4. The CDR3 is 14 amino acids. CDR3 loop: CASSGGDRVQPQHF. In DNA form, the CDR3 reads TGTGCCAGCAGCGGGGGGGACAGGGTTCAGCCCCAGCATTTT.

This clone showed up just once. V is TRBV3-1 (or the pseudogene TRBV3-2) and J is TRBJ2-1; TRBD2 is a possible D gene (6 bases). Trimming removed 3 bases at V and 6 bases at J, with 9 bases between. This CDR3 is built from 13 residues. Looked up from germline, CDR1 is LGHDT and CDR2 is YNNKEL (reference sequence). In nucleotides, the CDR3 is TGTGCCAGCAGCCAGACTAGTTTCAATGAGCAGTTCTTC. Translating it yields CASSQTSFNEQFF.

V and J are TRBV19 and TRBJ2-7, with D possibly matching TRBD1 (6 bases). Trimming shortened V by 7 bases and J by 1 base, and 11 bases separated the two germline ends. This CDR3 has 13 residues. CDR1 LNHDA and CDR2 SQIVND come from the germline V gene (reference sequence). The CDR3: CASNGQGSYEQYF. CDR3 DNA: TGTGCCAGTAATGGGCAGGGGTCCTACGAGCAGTACTTC.

The V gene is TRBV28, the J gene TRBJ2-6, with D hard to call. Germline assignment: CDR1 MDHEN and CDR2 SYDVKM. This CDR3 has 13 residues. Trimming left V 3 bases short and J 3 bases short, with 3 bases between. CDR3 sequence (DNA): TGTGCCAGCAGTTTTGTTGGGGCCAACGTCCTGACTTTC. It translates to CASSFVGANVLTF.

This clone occurred a few times. The chain links TRBV28 to TRBJ1-5, with TRBD1 matching 9 bases. The CDR3 sequence is 11 residues long. J gave up 12 bases and V 8 bases, and 5 bases lay outside the gene matches. From germline, CDR1 is MDHEN and CDR2 SYDVKM. CDR3 DNA sequence: TGTGCCAGCCGAGGACAGGGGCGCCAGCATTTT. Protein: CASRGQGRQHF.

V and J are TRBV5-5 and TRBJ1-5; D possibly corresponds to TRBD1 (5 bases). CDR1 is SGHKS, CDR2 YYEKEE, per germline (reference sequence). The CDR3 has 13 amino acids. V was cut by 10 bases and J by 2 bases, with 13 bases left in between. CDR3 protein: CAQRGGCNQPQHF. The CDR3 nucleotides read TGTGCCCAACGGGGGGGTTGCAATCAGCCCCAGCATTTT.

The chain uses TRBV30 and TRBJ1-1; TRBD1 is a possible D gene (5 bases). CDR3 length: 12 residues. Germline CDR1 GTSNPN, CDR2 SVGIG (reference sequence). Between the trimmed V and J ends, which lost 8 bases and 0 bases, there was a span of 10 bases. The DNA of the CDR3 is TGTGCCGGCGGGGGTCTGAACACTGAAGCTTTCTTT. Its translation: CAGGGLNTEAFF.

The V call is TRBV5-4, the J call TRBJ1-6, with 11 bases aligning to TRBD1. V was pared by 4 bases and J by 11 bases, with 8 bases of the junction left unmatched. The CDR3 loop spans 15 amino acids. CDR1 and CDR2 from the germline V gene are SGHNT and YYREEE (reference sequence). The CDR3 sequence: CASSQGQGAPTPLHF. CDR3 nucleotide sequence: TGTGCCAGCAGCCAAGGACAGGGGGCTCCGACACCCCTCCACTTT.

V gene TRBV11-2 combines with J gene TRBJ2-7; tentatively, D is TRBD2 (6 bases). The germline V gene encodes CDR1 SGHAT and CDR2 FQNNGV. V shed 0 bases and J shed 7 bases, with 7 bases lying between them. This CDR3 comprises 12 residues. The CDR3 DNA reads TGTGCCAGCAGCTTAGATCGGGGGGAGCAGTACTTC. Its translation: CASSLDRGEQYF. Full variable domain (remainder filled in from reference TRBV11-2 and TRBJ2-7): EAGVAQSPRYKIIEKRQSVAFWCNPISGHATLYWYQQILGQGPKLLIQFQNNGVVDDSQLPKDRFSAERLKGVDSTLKIQPAKLEDSAVYLCASSLDRGEQYFGPGTRLTVT.

J is TRBJ2-2 and V is TRBV3-1 (or the pseudogene TRBV3-2); 8 bases are a match to TRBD2. Losses at the gene ends were 3 bases for V and 4 bases for J; bases not matched to a gene: 4. There are 15 residues in the CDR3. Germline CDR1 and CDR2: LGHDT and YNNKEL (reference sequence). This CDR3 is CASSQRLAITGELFF. As DNA, the CDR3 is TGTGCCAGCAGCCAGAGACTAGCGATCACCGGGGAGCTGTTTTTT.

This clone has a handful of counts. The chain uses TRBV24-1 and TRBJ2-1, with 8 bases lining up with TRBD1. CDR1 KGHDR and CDR2 SFDVKD come from the germline V gene. The V segment lost 0 bases and the J segment 5 bases; nucleotides outside the gene matches: 2. The CDR3 length is 15 residues. The CDR3 spells CATSDLGTGDNEQFF. The CDR3, as DNA: TGTGCCACCAGTGATTTGGGGACAGGCGACAATGAGCAGTTCTTC.

This sequence joins TRBV6-2 or TRBV6-3 and TRBJ2-1, with D unclear. The CDR3 spans 14 residues. The germline V gene has CDR1 MNHEY and CDR2 SVGEGT. V was trimmed by 5 bases and J by 8 bases, leaving 16 bases between them. This CDR3 is CASSGPAFRDEQFF. In DNA form, the CDR3 reads TGTGCCAGCAGTGGGCCCGCATTCCGCGATGAGCAGTTCTTC.

This clone was recorded once. The rearrangement uses TRBV6-2 or TRBV6-3 and TRBJ2-7, with D perhaps being TRBD1 or TRBD2 (5 bases each). Germline V gives CDR1 MNHEY, CDR2 SVGEGT. This CDR3 comprises 14 residues. V was trimmed by 1 base and J by 4 bases, leaving 11 bases between them. In DNA, the CDR3 is TGTGCCAGCAGTTACTTCGAGGGGATATACGAGCAGTACTTC. It encodes CASSYFEGIYEQYF.

V is TRBV6-5 and J is TRBJ2-3; no clear D. V was shortened by 6 bases and J by 0 bases, with 10 bases between the two germline ends. The CDR3 sequence is 14 residues long. Per the germline V gene, CDR1 is MNHEY and CDR2 is SVGAGI. The CDR3 region is CASSRSYSTDTQYF. Written as DNA, the CDR3 is TGTGCCAGCAGCAGGTCCTATAGCACAGATACGCAGTATTTT.

This rearrangement joins TRBV2 to TRBJ2-7, with 7 bases that match TRBD2. The CDR3 sequence is 16 residues long. The V gene end was trimmed by 6 bases and the J gene end by 2 bases; junction bases not matched to a gene: 13. CDR1 is SNHLY, CDR2 FYNNEI, per germline. The DNA of the CDR3 is TGTGCCAGCAGCCCAGGTGGACTAGGAGGGGCCTACGAGCAGTACTTC. Protein: CASSPGGLGGAYEQYF.

CDR3 DNA: TGTGCCAGCAGTTTGGGGGCAGGGGGACGCAATGAGCAGTTCTTC. This codes for CASSLGAGGRNEQFF. V is TRBV28 and J is TRBJ2-1; 7 positions agree with TRBD1. Germline loops: CDR1 MDHEN, CDR2 SYDVKM. The junction had 8 bases not matched to a gene; V was cut back by 3 bases and J by 6 bases. CDR3 length equals 15 residues.

This chain uses TRBV5-5 with TRBJ1-2, with D unresolved. V dropped 4 bases and J dropped 7 bases, with 23 bases sitting between them. Germline loops: CDR1 SGHKS, CDR2 YYEKEE (reference sequence). The CDR3 spans 16 residues. DNA of the CDR3: TGTGCCAGCAGCCCTGGGATAACCGCTCTAACTTTTGGCTACACCTTC. It translates to CASSPGITALTFGYTF.

The chain recombines TRBV24-1 with TRBJ1-6; TRBD1 agrees at 7 bases. The CDR3 runs 11 residues. CDR1 KGHDR and CDR2 SFDVKD come from the germline V gene. The V segment lost 9 bases and the J segment 9 bases; nucleotides outside the gene matches: 1. The DNA for the CDR3 is TGTGCCACCGCAGGGGGTTCACCCCTCCACTTT. Translated: CATAGGSPLHF.

The CDR3: CASSPGTMGGYTF. In nucleotides, the CDR3 is TGTGCCAGCAGTCCCGGGACAATGGGGGGCTACACCTTC. The genes are TRBV28 and TRBJ1-2, with D perhaps matching TRBD1 (6 bases). V gave up 5 bases and J gave up 8 bases, with 15 bases separating them. Germline V gene sequence: CDR1 MDHEN, CDR2 SYDVKM. The CDR3 is 13 amino acids.

This chain links TRBV18 with TRBJ2-7, with a possible D match to TRBD2 (5 bases). Germline CDR1 and CDR2: KGHSH and LQKENI. The CDR3 contains 13 residues. V lost 2 bases, J lost 3 bases, and 8 bases lay in between. The CDR3 DNA reads as TGTGCCAGCTCACCAGGACTCTTCTACGAGCAGTACTTC. Translation gives CASSPGLFYEQYF. Using reference TRBV18 and TRBJ2-7 for the parts outside the CDR3, the full variable domain is NAGVMQNPRHLVRRRGQEARLRCSPMKGHSHVYWYRQLPEEGLKFMVYLQKENIIDESGMPKERFSAEFPKEGPSILRIQQVVRGDSAAYFCASSPGLFYEQYFGPGTRLTVT.

The V call is TRBV9, the J call TRBJ2-7; 10 bases map to TRBD1. Germline V gene lookup returns CDR1 SGDLS and CDR2 YYNGEE. The CDR3 sequence is 16 residues long. V dropped 2 bases and J dropped 0; count of bases not matched to a gene: 5. CDR3: CASSVGDRGSSYEQYF. The DNA for the CDR3 is TGTGCCAGCAGCGTCGGGGACAGGGGAAGCTCCTACGAGCAGTACTTC.

The chain links TRBV28 to TRBJ2-2; the D gene could be TRBD1 or TRBD2 (5 bases each). CDR3 length equals 14 residues. V lost 7 bases and J lost 4, with 13 bases in between. Looked up from germline, CDR1 is MDHEN and CDR2 is SYDVKM. The CDR3 sequence is CASNEGRGTGELFF. In DNA, the CDR3 is TGTGCCAGCAATGAGGGGCGAGGCACCGGGGAGCTGTTTTTT.

The chain is built from TRBV9 and TRBJ2-5; D possibly matches TRBD1 or TRBD2 (5 bases each). Per the germline V gene, CDR1 is SGDLS and CDR2 is YYNGEE. CDR3 length: 17 residues. V was clipped by 4 bases and J by 1 base, with 20 bases between them. The CDR3 spells CASSITAQGRPQETQYF. CDR3 in DNA: TGTGCCAGCAGCATAACGGCTCAGGGACGGCCCCAAGAGACCCAGTACTTC. Variable domain in full (rest from reference TRBV9 and TRBJ2-5): DSGVTQTPKHLITATGQRVTLRCSPRSGDLSVYWYQQSLDQGLQFLIQYYNGEERAKGNILERFSAQQFPDLHSELNLSSLELGDSALYFCASSITAQGRPQETQYFGPGTRLLVL.

The V call is TRBV7-9, the J call TRBJ2-7; 7 bases match TRBD2. The CDR3 totals 14 residues. Trimming at V came to 7 bases and at J to 3 bases, leaving 9 bases not matched to a gene. Germline CDR1 reads SEHNR; CDR2 reads FQNEAQ (reference sequence). The CDR3 DNA follows: TGTGCCAGCACTCCAGCGGGACGGGGCTACGAGCAGTACTTC. Amino acid sequence: CASTPAGRGYEQYF.